This TCR beta chain was found in a study of T cell repertoires in cytomegalovirus infection. Study details: Public TCR beta signatures indicated both CMV infection and matching HLA type. General study points: The cumulative frequency of public TCR beta families identified carriers of CMV plus the relevant HLA. Ex vivo responses were dominated by HLA-C-restricted CMV-specific TCR beta clonotypes.

V dropped 5 bases and J dropped 2 bases, with 9 bases sitting between them. The CDR3 has 13 amino acids. Germline loops: CDR1 LNHDA, CDR2 SQIVND (reference sequence). TCRdb analysed the reads with MiXCR anew, one entry per CDR3 protein. The sample shows under 850,000 distinct CDR3 sequences, 35% to 45% of them seen only once. Note on this clonotype: No antigen is known for it.

This chain connects TRBV19 to TRBJ1-1, with D uncertain. The receptor was derived from a human donor in good health (CMV status not recorded). Some clones in this sample may be carry-over from other donors' samples. The sample taken for sequencing was PBMCs. The CDR3 coding sequence is TGTGCCAGTAGTGTGTCGGACAACACTGAAGCTTTCTTT. This translates into CASSVSDNTEAFF.